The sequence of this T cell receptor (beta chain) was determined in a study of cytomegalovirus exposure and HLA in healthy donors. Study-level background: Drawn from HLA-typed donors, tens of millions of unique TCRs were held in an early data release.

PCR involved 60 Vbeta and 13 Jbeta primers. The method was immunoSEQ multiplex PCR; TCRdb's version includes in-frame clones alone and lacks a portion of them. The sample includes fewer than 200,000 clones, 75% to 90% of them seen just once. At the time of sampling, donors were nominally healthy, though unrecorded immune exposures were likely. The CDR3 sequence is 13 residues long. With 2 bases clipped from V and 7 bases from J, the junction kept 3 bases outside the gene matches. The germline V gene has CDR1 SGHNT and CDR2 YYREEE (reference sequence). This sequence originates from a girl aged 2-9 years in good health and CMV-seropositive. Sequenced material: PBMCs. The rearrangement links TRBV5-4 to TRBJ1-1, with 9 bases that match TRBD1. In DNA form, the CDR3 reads TGTGCCAGCAGCTTCGGACAGGGGATTGAAGCTTTCTTT. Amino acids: CASSFGQGIEAFF.